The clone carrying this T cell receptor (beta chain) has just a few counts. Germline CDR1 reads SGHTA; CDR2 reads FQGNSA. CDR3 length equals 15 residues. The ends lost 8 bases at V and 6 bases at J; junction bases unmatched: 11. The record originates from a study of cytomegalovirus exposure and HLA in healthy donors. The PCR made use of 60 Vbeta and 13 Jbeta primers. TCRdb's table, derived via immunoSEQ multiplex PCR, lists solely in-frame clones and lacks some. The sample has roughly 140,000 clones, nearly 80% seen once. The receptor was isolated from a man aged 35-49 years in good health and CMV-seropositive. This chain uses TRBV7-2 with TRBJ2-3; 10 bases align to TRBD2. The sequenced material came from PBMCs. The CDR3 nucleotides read TGTGCCAGCCTGCCTAGCGGGAGTGTCTCGGATACGCAGTATTTT. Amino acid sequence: CASLPSGSVSDTQYF.